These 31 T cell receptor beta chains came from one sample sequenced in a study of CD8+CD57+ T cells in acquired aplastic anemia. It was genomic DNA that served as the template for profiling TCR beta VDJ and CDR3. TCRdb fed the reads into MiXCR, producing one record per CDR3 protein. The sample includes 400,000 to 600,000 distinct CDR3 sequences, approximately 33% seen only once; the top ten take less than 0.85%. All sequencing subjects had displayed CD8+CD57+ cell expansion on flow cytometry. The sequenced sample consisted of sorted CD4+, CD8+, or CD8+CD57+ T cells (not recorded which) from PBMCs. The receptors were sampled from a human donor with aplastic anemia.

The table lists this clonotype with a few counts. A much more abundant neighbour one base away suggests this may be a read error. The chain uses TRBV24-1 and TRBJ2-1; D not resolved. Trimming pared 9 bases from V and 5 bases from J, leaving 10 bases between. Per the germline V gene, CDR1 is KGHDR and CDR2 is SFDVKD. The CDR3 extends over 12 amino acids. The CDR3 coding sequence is TGTGCCACCGGTGGCGTGGACAATGAGCAGTTCTTC. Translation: CATGGVDNEQFF.

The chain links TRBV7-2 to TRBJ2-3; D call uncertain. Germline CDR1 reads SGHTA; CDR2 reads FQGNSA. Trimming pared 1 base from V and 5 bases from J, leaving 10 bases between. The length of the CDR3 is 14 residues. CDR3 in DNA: TGTGCCAGCAGCTTAGGACCGGGTGAAGATACGCAGTATTTT. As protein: CASSLGPGEDTQYF.

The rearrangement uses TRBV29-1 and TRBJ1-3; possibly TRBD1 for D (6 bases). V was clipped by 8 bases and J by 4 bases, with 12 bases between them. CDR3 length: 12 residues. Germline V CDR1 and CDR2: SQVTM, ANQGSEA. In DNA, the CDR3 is TGCAGCTTGCAGGGGTCAGGAAACACCATATATTTT. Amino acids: CSLQGSGNTIYF.

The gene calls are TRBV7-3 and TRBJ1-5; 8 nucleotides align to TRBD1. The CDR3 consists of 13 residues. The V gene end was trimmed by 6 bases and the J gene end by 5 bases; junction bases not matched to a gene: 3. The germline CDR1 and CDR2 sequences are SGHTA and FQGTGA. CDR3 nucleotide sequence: TGTGCCAGCAGGGGACAGGAGGATCAGCCCCAGCATTTT. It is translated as CASRGQEDQPQHF.

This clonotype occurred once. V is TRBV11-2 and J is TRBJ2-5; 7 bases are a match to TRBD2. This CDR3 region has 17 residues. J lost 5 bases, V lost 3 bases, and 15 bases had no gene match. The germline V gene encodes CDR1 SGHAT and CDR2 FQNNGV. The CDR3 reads CASSLALVAGVYETQYF. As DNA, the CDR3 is TGTGCCAGCAGCTTGGCCCTGGTTGCGGGAGTGTATGAGACCCAGTACTTC.

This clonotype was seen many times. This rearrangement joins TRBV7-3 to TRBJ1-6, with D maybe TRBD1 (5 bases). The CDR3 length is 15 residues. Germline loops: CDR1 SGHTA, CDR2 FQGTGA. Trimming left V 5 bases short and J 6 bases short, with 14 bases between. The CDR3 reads CASSREGPGNSPLHF. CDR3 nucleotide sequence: TGTGCCAGCAGCCGAGAGGGGCCCGGTAATTCACCCCTCCACTTT.

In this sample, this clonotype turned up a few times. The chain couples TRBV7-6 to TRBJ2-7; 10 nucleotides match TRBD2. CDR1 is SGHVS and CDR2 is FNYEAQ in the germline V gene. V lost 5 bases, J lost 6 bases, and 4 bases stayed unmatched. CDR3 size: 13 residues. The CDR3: CASSGSGGGEQYF. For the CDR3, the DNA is TGTGCCAGCAGCGGAAGCGGGGGGGGCGAGCAGTACTTC.

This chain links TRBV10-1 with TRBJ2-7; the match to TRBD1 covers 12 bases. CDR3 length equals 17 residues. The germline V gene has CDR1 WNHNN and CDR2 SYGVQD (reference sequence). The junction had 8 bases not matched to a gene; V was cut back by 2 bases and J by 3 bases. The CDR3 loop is CASSESLGQGADYEQYF. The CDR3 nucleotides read TGCGCCAGCAGTGAGAGCTTGGGACAGGGGGCCGACTACGAGCAGTACTTC.

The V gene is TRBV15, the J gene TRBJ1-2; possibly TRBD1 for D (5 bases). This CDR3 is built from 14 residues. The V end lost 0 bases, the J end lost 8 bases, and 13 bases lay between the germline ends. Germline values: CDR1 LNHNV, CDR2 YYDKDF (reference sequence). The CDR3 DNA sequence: TGTGCCACCAGCAGAGATTCCCAGGGCCTCGGCTACACCTTC. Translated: CATSRDSQGLGYTF.

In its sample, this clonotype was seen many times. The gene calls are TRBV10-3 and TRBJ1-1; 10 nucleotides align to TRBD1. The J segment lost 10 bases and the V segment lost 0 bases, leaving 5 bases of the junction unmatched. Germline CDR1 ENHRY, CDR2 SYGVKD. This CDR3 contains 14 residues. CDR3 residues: CAISESEDRGRAFF. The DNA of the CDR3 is TGTGCCATCAGTGAGTCTGAAGACAGGGGGCGAGCTTTCTTT.

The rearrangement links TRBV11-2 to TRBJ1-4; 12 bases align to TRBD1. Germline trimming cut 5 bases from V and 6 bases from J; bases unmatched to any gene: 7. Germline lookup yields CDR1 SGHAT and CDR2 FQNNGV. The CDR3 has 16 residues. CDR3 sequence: CASSGGQGARDEKLFF. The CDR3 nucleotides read TGTGCCAGCAGCGGGGGACAGGGGGCTAGAGATGAAAAACTGTTTTTT.

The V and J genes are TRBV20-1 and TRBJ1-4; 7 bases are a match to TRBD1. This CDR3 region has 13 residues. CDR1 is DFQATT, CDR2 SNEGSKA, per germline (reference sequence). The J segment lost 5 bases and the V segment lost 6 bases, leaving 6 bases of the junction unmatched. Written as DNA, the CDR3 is TGCAGTGCCGAGGGACAGCGAAATGAAAAACTGTTTTTT. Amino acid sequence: CSAEGQRNEKLFF.

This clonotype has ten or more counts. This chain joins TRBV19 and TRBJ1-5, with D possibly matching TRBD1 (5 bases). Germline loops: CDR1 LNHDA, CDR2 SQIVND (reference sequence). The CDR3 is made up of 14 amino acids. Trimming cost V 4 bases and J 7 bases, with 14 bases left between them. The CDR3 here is CASSKGRVWQPQHF. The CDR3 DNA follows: TGTGCCAGTAGTAAGGGCAGGGTTTGGCAGCCCCAGCATTTT.

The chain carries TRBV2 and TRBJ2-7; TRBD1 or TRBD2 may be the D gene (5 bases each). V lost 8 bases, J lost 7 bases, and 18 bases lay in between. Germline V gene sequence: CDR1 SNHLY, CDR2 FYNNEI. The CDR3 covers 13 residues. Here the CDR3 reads CASGTGLGREQYV. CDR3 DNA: TGTGCCAGCGGTACAGGACTTGGCCGGGAGCAGTACGTC.

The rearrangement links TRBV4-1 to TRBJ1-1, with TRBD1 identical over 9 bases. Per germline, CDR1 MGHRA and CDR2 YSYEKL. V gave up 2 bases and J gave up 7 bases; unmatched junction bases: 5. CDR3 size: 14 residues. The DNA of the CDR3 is TGCGCCAGCAGCCAAAGGACAGGGGAGGGTGAAGCTTTCTTT. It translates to CASSQRTGEGEAFF.

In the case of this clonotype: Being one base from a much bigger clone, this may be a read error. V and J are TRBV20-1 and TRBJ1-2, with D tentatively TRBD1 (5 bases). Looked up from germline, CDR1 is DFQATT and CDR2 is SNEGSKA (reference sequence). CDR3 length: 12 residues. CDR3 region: CSAREGDGGHTF. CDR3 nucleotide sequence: TGCAGTGCTAGAGAGGGGGACGGTGGCCACACCTTC.

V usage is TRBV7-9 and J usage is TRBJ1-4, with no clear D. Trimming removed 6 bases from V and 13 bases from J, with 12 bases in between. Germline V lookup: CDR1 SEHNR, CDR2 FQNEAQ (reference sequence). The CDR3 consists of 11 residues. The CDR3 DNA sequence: TGTGCCAGCAGTCCGGCTAAGGGACTGTTTTTT. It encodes CASSPAKGLFF.

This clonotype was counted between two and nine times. CDR3 protein: CASSLMAGSDNEQFF. The CDR3 coding sequence is TGTGCCAGCAGCTTGATGGCGGGTTCGGACAATGAGCAGTTCTTC. The rearrangement joins TRBV5-4 to TRBJ2-1; a weak D match, TRBD2 (5 bases). Between the trimmed V and J ends, which lost 1 base and 5 bases, there was a span of 13 bases. Germline CDR1 and CDR2: SGHNT and YYREEE (reference sequence). This CDR3 contains 15 residues.

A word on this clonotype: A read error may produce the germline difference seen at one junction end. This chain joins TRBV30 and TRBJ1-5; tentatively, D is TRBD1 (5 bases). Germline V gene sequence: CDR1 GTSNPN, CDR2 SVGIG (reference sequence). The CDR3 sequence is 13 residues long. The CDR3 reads CAWTQGSDQPQHF. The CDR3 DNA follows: TGTGCCTGGACCCAGGGTTCCGACCAGCCCCAGCATTTC.

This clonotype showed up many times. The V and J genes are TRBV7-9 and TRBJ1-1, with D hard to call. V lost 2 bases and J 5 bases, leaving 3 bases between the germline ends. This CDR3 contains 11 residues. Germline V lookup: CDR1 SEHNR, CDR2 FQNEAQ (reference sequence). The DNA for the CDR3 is TGTGCCAGCAGCTTAAAGACTGAAGCTTTCTTT. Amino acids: CASSLKTEAFF.

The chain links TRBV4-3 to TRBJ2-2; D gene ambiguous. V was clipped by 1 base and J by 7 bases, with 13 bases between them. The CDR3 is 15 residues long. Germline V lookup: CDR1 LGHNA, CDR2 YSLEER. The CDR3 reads CASSQGGNVGGELFF. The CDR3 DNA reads TGCGCCAGCAGCCAAGGGGGAAATGTTGGCGGGGAGCTGTTTTTT.

CDR3: CASSLSAYTF. The DNA for the CDR3 is TGTGCCAGCAGCTTGTCCGCCTACACCTTC. This chain connects TRBV7-2 to TRBJ1-2; D gene uncertain. The germline gives CDR1 SGHTA, CDR2 FQGNSA. With 3 bases removed from V and 10 bases from J, the gap between germline ends came to 6 bases. This CDR3 is 10 amino acids long.

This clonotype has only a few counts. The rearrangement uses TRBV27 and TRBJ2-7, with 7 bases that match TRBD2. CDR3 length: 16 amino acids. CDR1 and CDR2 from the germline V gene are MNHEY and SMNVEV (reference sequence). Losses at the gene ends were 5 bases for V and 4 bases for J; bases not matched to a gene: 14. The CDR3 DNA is TGTGCCAGCAGTCCGTTAGCCTCACGCGGGGGATACGAGCAGTACTTC. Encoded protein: CASSPLASRGGYEQYF.

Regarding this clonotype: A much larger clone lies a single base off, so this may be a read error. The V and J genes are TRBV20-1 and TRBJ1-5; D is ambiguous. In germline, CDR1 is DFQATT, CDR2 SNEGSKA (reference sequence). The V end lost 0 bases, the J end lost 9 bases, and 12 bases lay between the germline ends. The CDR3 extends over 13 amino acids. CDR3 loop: CSARDERTRPQHF. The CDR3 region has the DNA TGCAGTGCTAGAGATGAAAGGACTCGGCCCCAGCATTTT.

CDR3 bases: TGTGCCATTGGTCCACAGGATCAGCCCCAGCATTTT. It is translated as CAIGPQDQPQHF. The J gene is TRBJ1-5, the V gene TRBV10-3, with D possibly being TRBD1 (5 bases). This CDR3 contains 12 residues. Trimming shortened V by 9 bases and J by 5 bases, and 11 bases separated the two germline ends. Germline CDR1 reads ENHRY; CDR2 reads SYGVKD.

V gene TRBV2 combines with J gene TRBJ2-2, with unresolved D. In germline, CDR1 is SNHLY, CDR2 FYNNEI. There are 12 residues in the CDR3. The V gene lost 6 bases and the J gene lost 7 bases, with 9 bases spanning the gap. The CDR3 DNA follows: TGTGCCAGCAGGACTTTCGACGGGGAGCTGTTTTTT. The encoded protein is CASRTFDGELFF. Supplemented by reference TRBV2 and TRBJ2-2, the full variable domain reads EPEVTQTPSHQVTQMGQEVILRCVPISNHLYFYWYRQILGQKVEFLVSFYNNEISEKSEIFDDQFSVERPDGSNFTLKIRSTKLEDSAMYFCASRTFDGELFFGEGSRLTVL.

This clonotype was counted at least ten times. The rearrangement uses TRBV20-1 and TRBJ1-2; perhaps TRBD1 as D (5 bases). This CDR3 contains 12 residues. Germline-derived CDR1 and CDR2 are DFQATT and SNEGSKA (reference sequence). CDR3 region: CTGLRVSYGYTF. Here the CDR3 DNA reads TGCACTGGACTCAGGGTCTCCTATGGCTACACCTTC.

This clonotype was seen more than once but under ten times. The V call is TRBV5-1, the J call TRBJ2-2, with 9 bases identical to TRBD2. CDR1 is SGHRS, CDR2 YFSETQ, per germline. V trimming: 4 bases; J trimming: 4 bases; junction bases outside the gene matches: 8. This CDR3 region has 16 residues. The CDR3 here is CASSHRTSEGTGELFF. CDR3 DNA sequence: TGCGCCAGCAGCCATCGGACTAGCGAGGGCACCGGGGAGCTGTTTTTT.

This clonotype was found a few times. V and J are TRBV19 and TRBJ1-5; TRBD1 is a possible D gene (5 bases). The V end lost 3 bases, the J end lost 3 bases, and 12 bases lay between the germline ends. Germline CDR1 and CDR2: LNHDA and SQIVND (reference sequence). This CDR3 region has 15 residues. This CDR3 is CASSISGPLNQPQHF. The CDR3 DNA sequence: TGTGCCAGTAGTATTTCGGGACCGCTCAATCAGCCCCAGCATTTT.

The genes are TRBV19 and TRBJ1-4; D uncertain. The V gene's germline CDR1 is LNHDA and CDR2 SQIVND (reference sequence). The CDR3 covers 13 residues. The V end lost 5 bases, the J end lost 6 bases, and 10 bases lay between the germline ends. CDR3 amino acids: CASSPNFDEKLFF. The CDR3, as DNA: TGTGCCAGTAGTCCTAATTTTGATGAAAAACTGTTTTTT.

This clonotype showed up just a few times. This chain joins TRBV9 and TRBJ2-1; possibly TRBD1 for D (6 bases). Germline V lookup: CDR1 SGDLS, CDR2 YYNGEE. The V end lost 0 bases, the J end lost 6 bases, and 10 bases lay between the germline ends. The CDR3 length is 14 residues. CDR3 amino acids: CASSVAKGGNEQFF. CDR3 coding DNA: TGTGCCAGCAGCGTAGCGAAAGGGGGCAATGAGCAGTTCTTC.